The 5 T cell receptor beta chains given below trace back to one sample, sequenced in a study of T cell responses to AZD1222 COVID-19 vaccine (dated by TCRdb to about 2021). What this sample's time point label stands for: baseline before first vaccination. Preparation of the library involved the immunoSEQ multiplex PCR assay. TCRdb took over this immuneACCESS table, retaining in-frame rearrangements with V and J assigned. Such tables are incomplete; in checked studies, under half of the missing clones stem from an unresolved V gene, and the remainder is unexplained. This sample gives approximately 110,000 clones in total; about four fifths of them show up just once. The ten most abundant clones make up 4% to 6% of the sample. This specimen was peripheral blood, taken on day 0 of AZD1222 vaccination. The receptors were gathered from an adult in good health.

The chain uses TRBV6-2 or TRBV6-3 and TRBJ2-7; the D gene is possibly TRBD2 (5 bases). V was trimmed by 6 bases and J by 4 bases, leaving 13 bases between them. This CDR3 contains 13 residues. Germline-derived CDR1 and CDR2 are MNHEY and SVGEGT. In nucleotides, the CDR3 is TGTGCCAGCAGCCTCTTGAGGGATTACGAGCAGTACTTC. Translating it yields CASSLLRDYEQYF.

The J gene is TRBJ1-1, the V gene TRBV19, with D hard to call. V was trimmed by 3 bases and J by 1 base, leaving 6 bases between them. Germline CDR1 is LNHDA and CDR2 is SQIVND (reference sequence). The CDR3 extends over 13 amino acids. The CDR3 loop is CASSISPNTEAFF. The CDR3, as DNA: TGTGCCAGTAGTATCAGTCCGAACACTGAAGCTTTCTTT.

The chain is built from TRBV19 and TRBJ1-6; 10 positions match TRBD1. The CDR3 totals 17 residues. Germline V CDR1 and CDR2: LNHDA, SQIVND (reference sequence). V was pared by 5 bases and J by 7 bases, with 11 bases of the junction left unmatched. The CDR3 protein is CASSRRSGTGVNSPLHF. The CDR3 DNA reads as TGTGCCAGTAGTCGGAGGTCCGGGACAGGGGTAAATTCACCCCTCCACTTT. The full variable domain, completed using reference TRBV19 and TRBJ1-6, is DGGITQSPKYLFRKEGQNVTLSCEQNLNHDAMYWYRQDPGQGLRLIYYSQIVNDFQKGDIAEGYSVSREKKESFPLTVTSAQKNPTAFYLCASSRRSGTGVNSPLHFGNGTRLTVT.

The chain recombines TRBV25-1 with TRBJ2-7; D is perhaps TRBD2 (5 bases). The CDR3 extends over 16 amino acids. CDR1 is MGHDK and CDR2 is SYGVNS in the germline V gene. V lost 0 bases to trimming and J lost 7 bases, with 19 bases between them. The CDR3 DNA is TGTGCCAGCAGTGAATATAGTGCTGGACTGGCGAAGGAGCAGTACTTC. This codes for CASSEYSAGLAKEQYF.

V usage is TRBV14 and J usage is TRBJ1-1; D gene uncertain. The germline gives CDR1 SGHDN, CDR2 FVKESK. The CDR3 contains 12 residues. Trimming cost V 0 bases and J 11 bases, with 10 bases left between them. The CDR3 sequence: CASSQEFYQAFF. As DNA, the CDR3 is TGTGCCAGCAGCCAAGAGTTTTACCAGGCTTTCTTT.